This entry describes one T cell receptor (beta chain). Antigen specificity is unknown. This record belongs to a study of OX40 agonist ivuxolimab in advanced cancers. The overall study: As their treatment, patients were administered ivuxolimab, an agonistic anti-OX40 (CD134) antibody. Those enrolled were approximately 83% male, with a mean age of about 60 years and ages from roughly 20 to 90. Overall study results and limits: CD8+ T cells showed, on average, more clonal expansion than CD4+ cells. Partial responders at 0.1-3.0 mg/kg showed near-lowest clonal expansion.

Some clones are missing from TCRdb's copy, which holds only in-frame ones; the method was immunoSEQ multiplex PCR. Among some 76,000 clones listed, roughly 93% were seen once. The CDR3 consists of 13 residues. Germline V CDR1 and CDR2: SGHKS, YYEKEE (reference sequence). V lost 4 bases and J 1 base, leaving 6 bases between the germline ends. This sequence originates from an adult with an advanced solid tumor such as melanoma, head and neck, liver or kidney cancer. The source was CD4+ or CD8+ T cells sorted from blood, collected in a trial of the OX40 agonist ivuxolimab. This rearrangement joins TRBV5-5 to TRBJ2-1; D gene unclear. CDR3 residues: CASSLDSYNEQFF. CDR3 DNA sequence: TGTGCCAGCAGCCTAGATTCCTACAATGAGCAGTTCTTC.